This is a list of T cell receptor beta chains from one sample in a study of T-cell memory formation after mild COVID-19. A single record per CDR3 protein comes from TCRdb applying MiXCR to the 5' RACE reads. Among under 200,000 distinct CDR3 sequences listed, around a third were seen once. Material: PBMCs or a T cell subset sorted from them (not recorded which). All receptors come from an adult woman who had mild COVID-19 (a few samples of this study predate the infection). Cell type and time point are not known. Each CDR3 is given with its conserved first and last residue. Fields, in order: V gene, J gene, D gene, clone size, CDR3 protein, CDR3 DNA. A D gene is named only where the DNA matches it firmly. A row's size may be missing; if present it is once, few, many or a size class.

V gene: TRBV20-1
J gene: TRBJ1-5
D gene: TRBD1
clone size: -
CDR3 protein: CSAKETGDQPQHF
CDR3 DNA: TGCAGTGCGAAAGAAACAGGGGATCAGCCCCAGCATTTT

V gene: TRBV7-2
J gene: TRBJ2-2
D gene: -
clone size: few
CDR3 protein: CASSPSGSDTGELFF
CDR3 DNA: TGTGCCAGCAGCCCGAGCGGTAGCGACACCGGGGAGCTGTTTTTT

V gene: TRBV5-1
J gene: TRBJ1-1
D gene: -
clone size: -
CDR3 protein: CASKYAGAGNTEAFF
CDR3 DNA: TGCGCCAGCAAGTATGCGGGAGCGGGTAACACTGAAGCTTTCTTT

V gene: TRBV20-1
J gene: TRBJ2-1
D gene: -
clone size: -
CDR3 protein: CSIRDLGSDYNEQFF
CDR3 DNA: TGCAGTATCCGGGACTTGGGTTCGGACTACAATGAGCAGTTCTTC

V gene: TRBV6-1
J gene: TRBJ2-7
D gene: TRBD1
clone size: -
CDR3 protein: CASSEAHWDRVGVSYEQYF
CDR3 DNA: TGTGCCAGCAGTGAAGCCCATTGGGACAGGGTGGGAGTCTCCTACGAGCAGTACTTC

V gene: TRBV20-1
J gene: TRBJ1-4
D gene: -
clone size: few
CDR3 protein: CSARGEGGREKLFF
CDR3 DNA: TGCAGTGCTAGAGGTGAAGGGGGACGAGAAAAACTGTTTTTT

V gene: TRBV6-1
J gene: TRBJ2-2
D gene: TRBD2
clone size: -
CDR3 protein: CASSTLAGVTTGELFF
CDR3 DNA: TGTGCCAGCAGTACCCTAGCGGGAGTTACCACCGGGGAGCTGTTTTTT

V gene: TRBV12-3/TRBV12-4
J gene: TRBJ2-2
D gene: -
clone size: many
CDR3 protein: CASSFGSGELFF
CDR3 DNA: TGTGCCAGCAGTTTCGGTTCCGGGGAGCTGTTTTTT

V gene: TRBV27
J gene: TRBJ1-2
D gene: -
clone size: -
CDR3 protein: CASAFRQQRGYTF
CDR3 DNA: TGTGCCAGCGCCTTCCGGCAACAGAGGGGCTACACCTTC

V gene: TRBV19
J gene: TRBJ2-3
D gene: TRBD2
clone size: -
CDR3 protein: CASTPGSGGRTDTQYF
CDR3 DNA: TGTGCCAGTACCCCCGGTAGCGGGGGCCGCACAGATACGCAGTATTTT

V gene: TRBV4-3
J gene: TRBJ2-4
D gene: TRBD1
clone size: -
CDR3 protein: CASSQPGTGKNIQYF
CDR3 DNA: TGCGCCAGCAGCCAACCCGGGACAGGCAAAAACATTCAGTACTTC

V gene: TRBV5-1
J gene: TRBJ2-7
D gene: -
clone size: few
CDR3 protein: CASSLLQAGDEQYF
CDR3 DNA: TGCGCCAGCAGCTTGTTACAGGCCGGCGACGAGCAGTACTTC

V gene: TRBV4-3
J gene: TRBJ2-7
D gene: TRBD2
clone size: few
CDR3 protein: CASSQNLLAGGREQYF
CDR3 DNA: TGCGCCAGCAGCCAGAACTTACTAGCGGGAGGGCGCGAGCAGTACTTC

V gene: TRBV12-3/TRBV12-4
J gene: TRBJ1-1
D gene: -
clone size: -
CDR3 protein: CASRPRGTEAFF
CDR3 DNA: TGTGCCAGCAGACCAAGGGGAACTGAAGCTTTCTTT

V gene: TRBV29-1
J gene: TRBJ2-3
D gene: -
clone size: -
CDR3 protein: CSVEDEATDTQYF
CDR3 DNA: TGCAGCGTTGAAGATGAAGCCACAGATACGCAGTATTTT

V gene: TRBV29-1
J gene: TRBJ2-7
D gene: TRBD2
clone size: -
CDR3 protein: CSVEDGLDLYEQYF
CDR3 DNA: TGCAGCGTTGAAGACGGACTAGACTTATACGAGCAGTACTTC

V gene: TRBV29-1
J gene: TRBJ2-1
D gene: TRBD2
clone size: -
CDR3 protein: CSVDLAGGINEQFF
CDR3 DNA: TGCAGCGTTGACCTAGCGGGAGGAATAAATGAGCAGTTCTTC

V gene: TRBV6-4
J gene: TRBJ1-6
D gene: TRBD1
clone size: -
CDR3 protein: CASGTGISPLHF
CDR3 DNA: TGTGCCAGCGGGACAGGGATTTCACCCCTCCACTTT

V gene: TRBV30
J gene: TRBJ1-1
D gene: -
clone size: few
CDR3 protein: CAWSLGGSPEAFF
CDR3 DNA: TGTGCCTGGAGCCTAGGAGGGAGCCCTGAAGCTTTCTTT

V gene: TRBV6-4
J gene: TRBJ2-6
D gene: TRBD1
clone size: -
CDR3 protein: CASSDSTGAGANVLTF
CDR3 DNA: TGTGCCAGCAGTGACTCGACAGGGGCTGGGGCCAACGTCCTGACTTTC

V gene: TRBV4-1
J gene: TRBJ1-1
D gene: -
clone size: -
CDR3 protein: CASSQDRITEAFF
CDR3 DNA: TGCGCCAGCAGCCAAGACCGTATCACTGAAGCTTTCTTT

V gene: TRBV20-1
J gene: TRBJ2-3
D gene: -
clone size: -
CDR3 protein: CSARRRTDTQYF
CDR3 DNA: TGCAGTGCTAGACGCCGCACAGATACGCAGTATTTT

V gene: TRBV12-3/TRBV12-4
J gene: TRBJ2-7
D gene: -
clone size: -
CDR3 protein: CASGNRRGGEQYF
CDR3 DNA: TGTGCCAGCGGAAACCGTAGGGGTGGCGAGCAGTACTTC

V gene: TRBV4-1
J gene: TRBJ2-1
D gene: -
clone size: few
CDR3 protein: CASSQPAERNEQFF
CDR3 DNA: TGCGCCAGCAGCCAACCCGCAGAGAGGAATGAGCAGTTCTTC

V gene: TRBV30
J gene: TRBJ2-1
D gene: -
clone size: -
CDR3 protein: CAWNGGLGNEQFF
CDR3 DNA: TGTGCCTGGAACGGGGGCCTTGGCAATGAGCAGTTCTTC

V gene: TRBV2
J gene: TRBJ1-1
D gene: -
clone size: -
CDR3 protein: CASSEAGTGLSTEAFF
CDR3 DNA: TGTGCCAGCAGTGAAGCGGGTACAGGTCTAAGCACTGAAGCTTTCTTT

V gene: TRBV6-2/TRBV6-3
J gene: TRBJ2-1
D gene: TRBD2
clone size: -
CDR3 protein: CASSPQTSGDMNEQFF
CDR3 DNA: TGTGCCAGCAGTCCCCAGACTAGCGGGGATATGAATGAGCAGTTCTTC

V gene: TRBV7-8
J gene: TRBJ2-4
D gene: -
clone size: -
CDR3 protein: CASSPYSLNIQYF
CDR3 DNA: TGTGCCAGCAGCCCGTACTCTCTAAACATTCAGTACTTC

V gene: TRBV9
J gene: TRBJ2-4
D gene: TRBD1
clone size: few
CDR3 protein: CASSGIALEGAGAKNIQYF
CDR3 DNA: TGTGCCAGCAGCGGAATCGCCCTTGAGGGGGCTGGGGCCAAAAACATTCAGTACTTC

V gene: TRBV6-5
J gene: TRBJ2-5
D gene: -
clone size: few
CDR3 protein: CATLGQNQETQYF
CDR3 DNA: TGTGCCACCCTCGGACAGAACCAAGAGACCCAGTACTTC

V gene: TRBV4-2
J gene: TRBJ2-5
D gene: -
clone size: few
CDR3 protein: CASSQGDLSAGKTQYF
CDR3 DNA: TGTGCCAGCAGCCAAGGAGACCTGAGCGCCGGAAAGACCCAGTACTTC